This T cell receptor (beta chain) appears in the sequencing data of a study of high-grade serous ovarian cancer treatment subgroups. CDR1 is LGHNA and CDR2 is YNFKEQ in the germline V gene. This CDR3 has 14 amino acids. V lost 1 base to trimming and J lost 2 bases, with 7 bases between them. Tumor samples were taken before definitive surgery or chemotherapy. Notes on this clone: Its antigen is as yet unknown.

Only in-frame clones appear in the TCRdb table, and some are missing; sequencing was by immunoSEQ multiplex PCR. The table includes 30,000 or so clones, roughly four fifths detected once. Study conclusions and caveats: Different patients shared almost no repertoire; same-patient tumors shared about 0.11 to 0.85. TCR clonal relatedness correlated positively with neoantigen level. CDR1 and CDR2 were left unanalyzed; analyses focused on CDR3.

The receptor was isolated from a human donor with high-grade serous ovarian cancer. The chain has TRBV4-2 and TRBJ2-3; D gene ambiguous. The sample consisted of tumor tissue. CDR3 nucleotide sequence: TGTGCCAGCAGCCAAGGGGATTACACAGATACGCAGTATTTT. The encoded protein is CASSQGDYTDTQYF.